The 20 T cell receptor beta chains listed next were all sequenced from one sample in a study of blood T cell repertoires in COVID-19. Clones were sequenced by immunoSEQ multiplex PCR, and TCRdb holds only the in-frame ones, with some missing. The sample yields over 200,000 clones, roughly nine tenths seen once. Sample: peripheral blood. The receptors were sampled from a woman between 18 and 30 years old who had recovered from COVID-19.

The chain carries TRBV5-8 and TRBJ1-1; D is uncertain. CDR3 size: 15 residues. The V end was cut by 4 bases, the J end by 1 base, with 14 bases between. The germline V gene has CDR1 SGHTS and CDR2 YDEGEE. DNA for the CDR3: TGTGCCAGCAGCCCGGCTGGGCACCGGAACACTGAAGCTTTCTTT. This gives the protein CASSPAGHRNTEAFF.

The chain is built from TRBV11-2 and TRBJ2-7, with 7 nucleotides matching TRBD2. Germline V CDR1 and CDR2: SGHAT, FQNNGV. J was trimmed by 2 bases and V by 4 bases; bases with no gene match: 8. This CDR3 region has 15 residues. The CDR3 reads CASSSFTGTTYEQYF. The CDR3 DNA reads TGTGCCAGCAGCTCCTTTACCGGGACTACCTACGAGCAGTACTTC. Filled out from reference TRBV11-2 and TRBJ2-7, the complete variable domain reads EAGVAQSPRYKIIEKRQSVAFWCNPISGHATLYWYQQILGQGPKLLIQFQNNGVVDDSQLPKDRFSAERLKGVDSTLKIQPAKLEDSAVYLCASSSFTGTTYEQYFGPGTRLTVT.

This clone was seen a handful of times. The chain links TRBV7-2 to TRBJ2-1, with 8 bases fitting TRBD1. Germline V lookup: CDR1 SGHTA, CDR2 FQGNSA. There are 17 residues in the CDR3. Unmatched junction bases numbered 7, after V lost 0 bases and J lost 3 bases. In nucleotides, the CDR3 is TGTGCCAGCAGCTTAGCGGGGACAGGTGAGTTCTACAATGAGCAGTTCTTC. This gives the protein CASSLAGTGEFYNEQFF.

The V and J genes are TRBV7-2 and TRBJ2-3; 9 bases are shared with TRBD2. The V gene end was trimmed by 6 bases and the J gene end by 2 bases; junction bases not matched to a gene: 6. Germline V gene data show CDR1 as SGHTA and CDR2 as FQGNSA. CDR3 length: 15 residues. The chain's CDR3 is CASRLSGRHTDTQYF. Here the CDR3 DNA reads TGTGCCAGCAGGTTGAGCGGGAGGCACACAGATACGCAGTATTTT.

For the CDR3, the DNA is TGTGCCAGTAGTATTGGAGTCGGATTTTTCTCTGGAAACACCATATATTTT. It translates to CASSIGVGFFSGNTIYF. V and J are TRBV19 and TRBJ1-3; no clear D. Trimming pared 3 bases from V and 0 bases from J, leaving 15 bases between. The CDR3 runs 17 residues. Germline CDR1 LNHDA, CDR2 SQIVND (reference sequence). Variable domain in full (rest from reference TRBV19 and TRBJ1-3): DGGITQSPKYLFRKEGQNVTLSCEQNLNHDAMYWYRQDPGQGLRLIYYSQIVNDFQKGDIAEGYSVSREKKESFPLTVTSAQKNPTAFYLCASSIGVGFFSGNTIYFGEGSWLTVV.

The genes are TRBV10-3 and TRBJ1-2; D gene uncertain. The germline gives CDR1 ENHRY, CDR2 SYGVKD. V dropped 3 bases and J dropped 4 bases, with 9 bases sitting between them. This CDR3 is 13 amino acids long. The CDR3, as DNA: TGTGCCATCAGTGATACAGAAAGCTATGGCTACACCTTC. Its protein is CAISDTESYGYTF.

The chain employs TRBV7-2 and TRBJ2-5, with D hard to call. V gave up 5 bases and J gave up 0 bases, with 4 bases separating them. The CDR3 is made up of 12 amino acids. CDR1 is SGHTA and CDR2 is FQGNSA in the germline V gene. CDR3 sequence (DNA): TGTGCCAGCAGCCTCTACCAAGAGACCCAGTACTTC. This translates into CASSLYQETQYF.

The V gene is TRBV18, the J gene TRBJ2-7, with 13 positions matching TRBD2. Germline values: CDR1 KGHSH, CDR2 LQKENI. There are 16 residues in the CDR3. The V gene end was trimmed by 4 bases and the J gene end by 6 bases; junction bases not matched to a gene: 9. The CDR3: CASSQEGLAGISEQYF. The CDR3 nucleotides read TGTGCCAGCTCACAAGAGGGACTAGCGGGAATAAGCGAGCAGTACTTC. Using reference TRBV18 and TRBJ2-7 for the parts outside the CDR3, the full variable domain is NAGVMQNPRHLVRRRGQEARLRCSPMKGHSHVYWYRQLPEEGLKFMVYLQKENIIDESGMPKERFSAEFPKEGPSILRIQQVVRGDSAAYFCASSQEGLAGISEQYFGPGTRLTVT.

This rearrangement joins TRBV4-2 to TRBJ2-3; 9 bases match TRBD2. J gave up 5 bases and V 0 bases, and 9 bases lay outside the gene matches. The V gene's germline CDR1 is LGHNA and CDR2 YNFKEQ. This CDR3 is built from 17 residues. This chain's CDR3 is CASSQDRSGSMLDTQYF. CDR3 coding DNA: TGTGCCAGCAGCCAAGATCGTAGCGGGAGTATGTTAGATACGCAGTATTTT.

The V call is TRBV14, the J call TRBJ1-2, with D unclear. Trimming pared 1 base from V and 2 bases from J, leaving 8 bases between. The CDR3 length is 14 residues. From germline, CDR1 is SGHDN and CDR2 FVKESK. CDR3 loop: CASSQATRNYGYTF. For the CDR3, the DNA is TGTGCCAGCAGCCAAGCGACACGCAACTATGGCTACACCTTC.

The chain couples TRBV30 to TRBJ1-1; D not resolved. V was cut by 6 bases and J by 0 bases, with 8 bases left in between. The CDR3 covers 12 residues. CDR1 is GTSNPN, CDR2 SVGIG, per germline (reference sequence). The CDR3 is CACKQMNTEAFF. The CDR3 nucleotides read TGTGCCTGTAAACAGATGAACACTGAAGCTTTCTTT.

This clone was counted a single time. The rearrangement joins TRBV7-3 to TRBJ2-7, with 9 bases lining up with TRBD2. The CDR3 length is 15 residues. After removal of 2 bases from V and 6 bases from J, the junction contained 8 bases not matched to a gene. Germline values: CDR1 SGHTA, CDR2 FQGTGA. In nucleotides, the CDR3 is TGTGCCAGCAGCTTACGCCTAGCGGGGCTCGGCGAGCAGTACTTC. Encoded protein: CASSLRLAGLGEQYF.

This chain links TRBV30 with TRBJ2-3; 8 bases align to TRBD2. V shed 0 bases and J 5 bases; nucleotides not matched to a gene: 4. Germline CDR1 reads GTSNPN; CDR2 reads SVGIG (reference sequence). The CDR3 runs to 14 residues. CDR3 amino acids: CAWSVGLAGDTQYF. DNA of the CDR3: TGTGCCTGGAGTGTTGGTCTAGCGGGAGATACGCAGTATTTT.

This clone has only one observation. The chain has TRBV9 and TRBJ1-2, with a tentative D call TRBD1 (6 bases). V lost 1 base, J lost 8 bases, and 18 bases lay in between. Per germline, CDR1 SGDLS and CDR2 YYNGEE. This CDR3 comprises 15 residues. CDR3: CASSVRNGGRRGYTF. As DNA, the CDR3 is TGTGCCAGCAGCGTACGTAACGGGGGGCGACGGGGCTACACCTTC.

The genes are TRBV7-9 and TRBJ1-2; D might be TRBD1 (5 bases). There are 13 residues in the CDR3. From germline, CDR1 is SEHNR and CDR2 FQNEAQ (reference sequence). The V and J ends lost 6 bases and 1 base respectively, with 9 bases between them. The CDR3 loop reads CASRGEVNYGYTF. CDR3 DNA: TGTGCCAGCAGGGGGGAGGTTAACTATGGCTACACCTTC.

The chain is built from TRBV4-3 and TRBJ2-7; TRBD2 aligns across 7 bases. The germline gives CDR1 LGHNA, CDR2 YSLEER. Losses at the gene ends were 4 bases for V and 5 bases for J; bases not matched to a gene: 11. This CDR3 comprises 15 residues. As DNA, the CDR3 is TGCGCCAGCAGCCCGGGCGGGAGAACAGCCGACGAGCAGTACTTC. It yields the protein CASSPGGRTADEQYF.

This clone occurred once. The rearrangement joins TRBV3-1 (or the pseudogene TRBV3-2) to TRBJ2-6, with 8 bases that match TRBD1. With V trimmed by 3 bases and J by 0 bases, 16 bases remained unmatched. This CDR3 spans 21 amino acids. Germline V gene lookup returns CDR1 LGHDT and CDR2 YNNKEL (reference sequence). CDR3 nucleotides: TGTGCCAGCAGCCACCCTTGGGCTCGTCCAGGGGGCAGCTCTGGGGCCAACGTCCTGACTTTC. Its translation is CASSHPWARPGGSSGANVLTF.

This chain joins TRBV13 and TRBJ2-2, with 8 bases matching TRBD1. CDR1 is PRHDT and CDR2 is FYEKMQ in the germline V gene (reference sequence). V gave up 5 bases and J gave up 1 base; unmatched junction bases: 3. CDR3 length equals 15 residues. This CDR3 is CASSPGTGNTGELFF. The CDR3 DNA reads as TGTGCCAGCAGCCCCGGGACAGGGAACACCGGGGAGCTGTTTTTT.

This chain uses TRBV19 with TRBJ1-1, with unresolved D. The CDR3 consists of 12 residues. The germline gives CDR1 LNHDA, CDR2 SQIVND (reference sequence). The V end was cut by 3 bases, the J end by 1 base, with 3 bases between. The CDR3 nucleotides are TGTGCCAGTAGTATCTCGAACACTGAAGCTTTCTTT. Its translation is CASSISNTEAFF.

The chain uses TRBV6-6 and TRBJ2-7, with 7 positions matching TRBD2. The germline CDR1 and CDR2 sequences are MNHNY and SVGAGI (reference sequence). CDR3 length: 13 residues. V lost 7 bases to trimming and J lost 2 bases; unmatched junction nucleotides: 5. The CDR3 protein is CASKDSGTYEQYF. The CDR3 DNA reads as TGTGCCAGCAAAGACAGCGGGACCTACGAGCAGTACTTC.